This TCR beta chain was observed in a study of regulatory T cells in long-lasting Graves disease. This clonotype was seen a handful of times. The target antigen is unknown. Relying on iRepertoire HTBI primers and Arm-PCR of CDR3 regions, the team built TCR beta libraries. TCRdb called the multiplex PCR reads again in MiXCR, with one record for every CDR3 protein. The sample contains approximately 690,000 distinct CDR3 sequences, around 30% of which appear only once. Stated time point: persistent/refractory GD, antithyroid drugs over 5 years with positive TRAb. Researchers made the TCR library from RNA that was extracted from PBMCs. An approximately 10-milliliter sample of peripheral blood was drawn into EDTA tubes. Study-wide results and caveats: No thyroid tissue was studied; the work used peripheral blood only. Persistent-disease Graves' patients showed less TCR diversity than new cases.

With 3 bases clipped from V and 4 bases from J, the junction kept 7 bases outside the gene matches. The CDR3 is 15 residues long. Germline values: CDR1 DFQATT, CDR2 SNEGSKA (reference sequence). The source is a female donor with Graves disease. The material sequenced was peripheral blood mononuclear cells (PBMCs), taken when the disease was refractory, from a patient treated with antithyroid drugs. The chain links TRBV20-1 to TRBJ1-5; 9 positions agree with TRBD1. CDR3 sequence reads: CSASQDRGVNQPQHF. DNA of the CDR3: TGCAGTGCTAGCCAGGACAGGGGTGTAAATCAGCCCCAGCATTTT.